The entry that follows covers one T cell receptor (beta chain) sequence. The sample belongs to a study of blood T cell repertoires in COVID-19. Study-level information: PBMCs, B-cell-depleted T cells, or T cells were the source of the cDNA or gDNA that made up the material.

Methods used by the authors: The assay estimated nucleated cells by amplifying reference gene primers. Method: immunoSEQ multiplex PCR; TCRdb's copy keeps in-frame clones and lacks some. V and J calls and clone size are copied from that table; D and trimming were computed from the DNA. The sample includes more than 300,000 clones, under 95% of them seen just once. The CDR3 is made up of 16 amino acids. Germline V gene data show CDR1 as SGHTS and CDR2 as YDEGEE. J was trimmed by 5 bases and V by 4 bases; bases with no gene match: 8. The sample comprised peripheral blood. This sequence joins TRBV5-8 and TRBJ2-5; 13 bases agree with TRBD2. The origin of this receptor is a woman younger than 30 who had recovered from COVID-19. CDR3 DNA: TGTGCCAGCAGCCCGGGACTAGCGGGATCGTGGGAGACCCAGTACTTC. It codes for CASSPGLAGSWETQYF. Supplemented by reference TRBV5-8 and TRBJ2-5, the full variable domain reads EAGVTQSPTHLIKTRGQQATLRCSPISGHTSVYWYQQALGLGLQFLLWYDEGEERNRGNFPPRFSGRQFPNYSSELNVNALELEDSALYLCASSPGLAGSWETQYFGPGTRLLVL.